Given below is one T cell receptor beta chain in context. Antigen: not known. The PCR made use of 60 Vbeta and 13 Jbeta primers. Clones were sequenced by immunoSEQ multiplex PCR, and TCRdb holds only the in-frame ones, with some missing. The data show about 200,000 clones, 70% to 80% seen once. This entry is derived from a study of cytomegalovirus exposure and HLA in healthy donors. Study-wide results and caveats: In a later analysis, a missense DCLRE1C variant was linked to TCR beta V- and J-gene trimming. Presence/absence analyses assumed roughly uniform sequencing depth across donors.

This TCR derives from a male donor in good health and CMV-seropositive. The sample consisted of PBMCs.

The DNA for the CDR3 is TGTGCCAGCAGCACACAGGGGACAGGGTCCACTGAAGCTTTCTTT. Amino acids: CASSTQGTGSTEAFF. J is TRBJ1-1 and V is TRBV2, with 9 bases fitting TRBD1. The ends lost 6 bases at V and 4 bases at J; junction bases unmatched: 9. Germline-derived CDR1 and CDR2 are SNHLY and FYNNEI. The CDR3 has 15 amino acids.